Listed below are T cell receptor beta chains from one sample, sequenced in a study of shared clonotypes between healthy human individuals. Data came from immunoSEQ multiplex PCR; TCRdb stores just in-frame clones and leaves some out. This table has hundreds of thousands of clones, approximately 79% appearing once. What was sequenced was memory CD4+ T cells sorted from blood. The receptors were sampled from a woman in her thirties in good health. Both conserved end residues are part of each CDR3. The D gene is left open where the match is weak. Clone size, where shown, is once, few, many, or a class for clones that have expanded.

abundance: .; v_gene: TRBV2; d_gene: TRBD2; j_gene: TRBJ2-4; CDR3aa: CASSERIAGVEVIQYF; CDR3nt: TGTGCCAGCAGTGAACGGATAGCGGGAGTAGAGGTCATTCAGTACTTC
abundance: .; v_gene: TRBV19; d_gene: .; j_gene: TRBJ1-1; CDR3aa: CASGTAMNTEAFF; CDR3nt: TGTGCCAGTGGTACAGCGATGAACACTGAAGCTTTCTTT
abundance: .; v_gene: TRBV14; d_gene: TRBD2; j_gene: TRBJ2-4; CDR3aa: CASSQAGGSLNIQYF; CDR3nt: TGTGCCAGCAGCCAAGCTGGCGGGAGCCTAAACATTCAGTACTTC
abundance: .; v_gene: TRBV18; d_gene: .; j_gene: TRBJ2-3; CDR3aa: CASSPRKTDTQYF; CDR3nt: TGTGCCAGCTCACCCAGGAAGACAGATACGCAGTATTTT
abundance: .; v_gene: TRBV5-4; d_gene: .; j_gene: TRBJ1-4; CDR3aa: CASTTARGGKLFF; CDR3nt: TGTGCCAGCACCACTGCCAGGGGAGGAAAACTGTTTTTT
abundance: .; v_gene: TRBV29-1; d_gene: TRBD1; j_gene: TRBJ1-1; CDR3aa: CSVRRQGGDTEAFF; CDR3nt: TGCAGCGTCCGAAGACAGGGAGGCGACACTGAAGCTTTCTTT
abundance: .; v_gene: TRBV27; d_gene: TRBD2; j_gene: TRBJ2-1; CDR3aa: CASSLSSSGRRSEQFF; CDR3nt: TGTGCCAGCAGTTTATCGTCTAGCGGGAGGCGAAGTGAGCAGTTCTTC
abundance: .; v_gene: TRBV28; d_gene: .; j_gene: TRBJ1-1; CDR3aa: CASTKRFPPNTEAFF; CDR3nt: TGTGCCAGCACCAAACGATTTCCTCCGAACACTGAAGCTTTCTTT
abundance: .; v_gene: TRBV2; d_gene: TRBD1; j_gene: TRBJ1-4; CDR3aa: CASSRTGGIEKLFF; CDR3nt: TGTGCCAGCAGCAGGACAGGGGGCATTGAAAAACTGTTTTTT
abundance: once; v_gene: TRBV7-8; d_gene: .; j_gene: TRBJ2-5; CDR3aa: CASSSKQGIIQETQYF; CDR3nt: TGTGCCAGCAGCTCGAAACAGGGTATAATTCAAGAGACCCAGTACTTC
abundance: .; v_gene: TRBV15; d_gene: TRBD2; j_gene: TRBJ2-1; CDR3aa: CATSRPRRENANEQFF; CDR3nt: TGTGCCACCAGCAGACCCCGGCGGGAGAATGCCAATGAGCAGTTCTTC
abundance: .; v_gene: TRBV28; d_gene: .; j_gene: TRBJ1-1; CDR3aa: CASRPRTYRTRRDMNTEAFF; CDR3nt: TGTGCCAGCAGACCCCGAACCTACCGGACCCGAAGAGACATGAACACTGAAGCTTTCTTT
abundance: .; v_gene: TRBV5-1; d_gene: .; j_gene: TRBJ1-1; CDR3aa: CASSLVSQGGWNTEAFF; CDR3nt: TGCGCCAGCAGCTTGGTTTCACAGGGTGGCTGGAACACTGAAGCTTTCTTT
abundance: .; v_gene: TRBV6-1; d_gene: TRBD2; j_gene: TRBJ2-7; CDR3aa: CATMTSGSYEQYF; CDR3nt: TGTGCCACCATGACTAGCGGGAGTTACGAGCAGTACTTC
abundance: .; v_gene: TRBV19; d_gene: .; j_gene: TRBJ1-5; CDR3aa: CASSIDGTGKYSNQPQHF; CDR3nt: TGTGCCAGTAGTATAGATGGAACAGGGAAATACAGCAATCAGCCCCAGCATTTT
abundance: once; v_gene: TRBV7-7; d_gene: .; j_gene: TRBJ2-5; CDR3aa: CASSLGLFQETQYF; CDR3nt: TGTGCCAGCAGCTTAGGACTGTTTCAAGAGACCCAGTACTTC
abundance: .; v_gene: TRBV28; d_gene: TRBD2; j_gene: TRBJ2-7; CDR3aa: CASAGGTSGRAYEQYF; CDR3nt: TGTGCCAGCGCCGGCGGGACTAGCGGGAGGGCGTACGAGCAGTACTTC
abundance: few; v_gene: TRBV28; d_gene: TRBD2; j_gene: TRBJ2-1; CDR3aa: CASSLLAGVSNEQFF; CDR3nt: TGTGCCAGCAGTTTATTGGCGGGAGTGTCCAATGAGCAGTTCTTC
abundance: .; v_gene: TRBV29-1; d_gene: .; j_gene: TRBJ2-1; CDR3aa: CSVEMLAGMGNEQFF; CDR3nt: TGCAGCGTTGAAATGCTGGCAGGGATGGGCAATGAGCAGTTCTTC
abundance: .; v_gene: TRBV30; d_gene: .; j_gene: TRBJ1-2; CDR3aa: CAWSVRDRPNYGYTF; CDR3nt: TGTGCCTGGAGTGTACGAGACAGACCTAACTATGGCTACACCTTC
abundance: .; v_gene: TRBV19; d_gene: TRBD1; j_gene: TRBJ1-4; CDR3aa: CASSMDRAGEKLFF; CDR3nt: TGTGCCAGTAGTATGGACAGGGCGGGAGAAAAACTGTTTTTT
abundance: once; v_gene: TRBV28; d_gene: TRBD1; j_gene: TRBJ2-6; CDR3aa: CASSTAGGSGANVLTF; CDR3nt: TGTGCCAGCAGCACAGCAGGGGGCTCTGGGGCCAACGTCCTGACTTTC
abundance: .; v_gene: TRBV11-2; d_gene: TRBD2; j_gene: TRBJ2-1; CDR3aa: CASSFFSGGDNEQFF; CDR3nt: TGTGCCAGCAGCTTCTTTAGCGGGGGAGACAATGAGCAGTTCTTC
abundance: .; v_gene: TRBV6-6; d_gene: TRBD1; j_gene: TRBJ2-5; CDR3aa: CASSHRDRGVGETQYF; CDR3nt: TGTGCCAGCAGCCACCGGGACAGGGGTGTAGGAGAGACCCAGTACTTC
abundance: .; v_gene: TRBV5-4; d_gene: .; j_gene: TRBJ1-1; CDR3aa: CASSLDGISGMNTEAFF; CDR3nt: TGTGCCAGCAGCTTGGACGGGATCTCGGGGATGAACACTGAAGCTTTCTTT
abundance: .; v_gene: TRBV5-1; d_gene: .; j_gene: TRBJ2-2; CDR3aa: CASSFSLFPPAGELFF; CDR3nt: TGCGCCAGCAGCTTCTCCCTATTTCCGCCCGCCGGGGAGCTGTTTTTT
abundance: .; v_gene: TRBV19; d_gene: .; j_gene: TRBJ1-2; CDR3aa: CASSPLGGSVWNYGYTF; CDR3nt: TGTGCCAGTAGTCCCCTAGGGGGATCCGTCTGGAACTATGGCTACACCTTC
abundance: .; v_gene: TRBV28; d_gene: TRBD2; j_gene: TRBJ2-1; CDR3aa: CASSLGGGYYNEQFF; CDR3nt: TGTGCCAGCAGTTTAGGGGGGGGATACTACAATGAGCAGTTCTTC
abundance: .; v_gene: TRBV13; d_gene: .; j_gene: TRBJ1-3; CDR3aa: CASSSISGNTIYF; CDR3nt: TGTGCCAGCAGCTCTATCTCTGGAAACACCATATATTTT
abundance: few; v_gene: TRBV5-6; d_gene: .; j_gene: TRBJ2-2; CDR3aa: CASNRAWGDTGELFF; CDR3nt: TGTGCCAGCAACCGGGCCTGGGGTGACACCGGGGAGCTGTTTTTT
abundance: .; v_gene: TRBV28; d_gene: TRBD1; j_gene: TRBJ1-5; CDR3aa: CASSPGGRGSLFGQPQHF; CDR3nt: TGTGCCAGCAGTCCCGGGGGCAGGGGGAGTTTATTCGGCCAGCCCCAGCATTTT